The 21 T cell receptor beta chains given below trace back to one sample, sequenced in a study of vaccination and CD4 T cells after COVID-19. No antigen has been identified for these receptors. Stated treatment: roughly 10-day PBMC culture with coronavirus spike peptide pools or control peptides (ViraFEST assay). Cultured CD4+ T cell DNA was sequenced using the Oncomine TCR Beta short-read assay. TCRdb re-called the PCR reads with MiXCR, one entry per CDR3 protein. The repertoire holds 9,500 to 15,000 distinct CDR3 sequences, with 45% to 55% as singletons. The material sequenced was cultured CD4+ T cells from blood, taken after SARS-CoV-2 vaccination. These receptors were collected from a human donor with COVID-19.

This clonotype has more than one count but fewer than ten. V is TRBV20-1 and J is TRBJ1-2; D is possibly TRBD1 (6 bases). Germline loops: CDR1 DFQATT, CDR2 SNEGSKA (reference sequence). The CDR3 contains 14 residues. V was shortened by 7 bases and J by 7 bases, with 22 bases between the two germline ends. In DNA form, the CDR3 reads TGCAGTGACCTATTCTCCGGGACACCGTTTGGCTACACCTTC. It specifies CSDLFSGTPFGYTF.

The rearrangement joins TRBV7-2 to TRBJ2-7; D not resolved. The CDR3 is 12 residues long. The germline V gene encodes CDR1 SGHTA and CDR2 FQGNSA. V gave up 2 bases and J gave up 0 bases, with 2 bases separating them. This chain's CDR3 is CASSLFSYEQYF. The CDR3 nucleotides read TGTGCCAGCAGCTTATTCTCCTACGAGCAGTACTTC. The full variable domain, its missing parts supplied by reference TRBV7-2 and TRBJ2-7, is GAGVSQSPSNKVTEKGKDVELRCDPISGHTALYWYRQSLGQGLEFLIYFQGNSAPDKSGLPSDRFSAERTGGSVSTLTIQRTQQEDSAVYLCASSLFSYEQYFGPGTRLTVT.

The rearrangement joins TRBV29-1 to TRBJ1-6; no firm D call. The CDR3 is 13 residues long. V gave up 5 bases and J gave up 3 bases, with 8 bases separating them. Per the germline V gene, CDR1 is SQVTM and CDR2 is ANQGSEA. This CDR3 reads CSVSASYNSPLHF. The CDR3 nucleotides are TGCAGCGTTTCGGCGAGCTATAATTCACCCCTCCACTTT. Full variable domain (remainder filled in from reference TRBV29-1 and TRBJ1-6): SAVISQKPSRDICQRGTSLTIQCQVDSQVTMMFWYRQQPGQSLTLIATANQGSEATYESGFVIDKFPISRPNLTFSTLTVSNMSPEDSSIYLCSVSASYNSPLHFGNGTRLTVT.

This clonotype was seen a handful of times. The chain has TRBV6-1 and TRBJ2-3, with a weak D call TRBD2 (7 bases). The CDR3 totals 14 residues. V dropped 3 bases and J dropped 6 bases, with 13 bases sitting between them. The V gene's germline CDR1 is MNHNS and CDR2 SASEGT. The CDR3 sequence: CASSDTAGADTQYF. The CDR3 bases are TGTGCCAGCAGTGACACGGCGGGGGCGGATACGCAGTATTTT.

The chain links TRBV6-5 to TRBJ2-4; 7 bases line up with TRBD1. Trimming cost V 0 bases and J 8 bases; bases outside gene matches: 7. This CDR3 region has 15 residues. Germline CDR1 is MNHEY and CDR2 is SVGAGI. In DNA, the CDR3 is TGTGCCAGCAGTTACTCGAGGGGACAGAGGGACATTCAGTACTTC. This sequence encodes CASSYSRGQRDIQYF.

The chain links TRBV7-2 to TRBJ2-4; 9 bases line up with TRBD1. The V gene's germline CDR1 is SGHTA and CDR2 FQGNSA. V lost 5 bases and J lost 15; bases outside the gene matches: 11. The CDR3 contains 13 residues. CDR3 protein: CASSPGQGNIGYF. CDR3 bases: TGTGCCAGCAGCCCAGGACAGGGGAACATTGGGTACTTC.

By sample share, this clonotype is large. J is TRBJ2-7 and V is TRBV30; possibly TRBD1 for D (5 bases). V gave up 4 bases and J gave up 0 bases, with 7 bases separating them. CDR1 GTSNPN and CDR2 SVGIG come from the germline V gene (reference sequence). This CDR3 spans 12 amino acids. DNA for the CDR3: TGTGCCTGGATGACAGACTCCTACGAGCAGTACTTC. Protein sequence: CAWMTDSYEQYF.

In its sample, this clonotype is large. This CDR3 is CASSGGEYYGYTF. CDR3 bases: TGTGCCAGCAGCGGCGGGGAGTACTATGGCTACACCTTC. This chain uses TRBV5-4 with TRBJ1-2; no reliable D call. The germline V gene has CDR1 SGHNT and CDR2 YYREEE (reference sequence). The CDR3 has 13 amino acids. The germline V and J ends were trimmed by 4 bases and 3 bases, with 10 bases remaining between them.

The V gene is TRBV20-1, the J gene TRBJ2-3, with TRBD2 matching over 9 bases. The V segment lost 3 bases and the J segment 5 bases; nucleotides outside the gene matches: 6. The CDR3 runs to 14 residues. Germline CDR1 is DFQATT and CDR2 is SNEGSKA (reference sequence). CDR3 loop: CSASYGGGGDTQYF. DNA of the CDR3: TGCAGTGCTAGCTATGGCGGGGGGGGAGATACGCAGTATTTT.

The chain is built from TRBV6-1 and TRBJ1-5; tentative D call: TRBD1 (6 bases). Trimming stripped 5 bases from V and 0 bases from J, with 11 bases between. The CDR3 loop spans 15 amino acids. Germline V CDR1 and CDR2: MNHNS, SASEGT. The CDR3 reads CASSPTGTSNQPQHF. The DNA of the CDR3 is TGTGCCAGCAGTCCCACAGGGACTAGCAATCAGCCCCAGCATTTT.

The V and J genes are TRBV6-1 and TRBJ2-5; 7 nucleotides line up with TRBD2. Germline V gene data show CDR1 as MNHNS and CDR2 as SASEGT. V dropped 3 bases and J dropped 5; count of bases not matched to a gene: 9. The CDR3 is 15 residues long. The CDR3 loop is CASSDSGGDWETQYF. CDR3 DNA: TGTGCCAGCAGTGATTCGGGGGGAGATTGGGAGACCCAGTACTTC.

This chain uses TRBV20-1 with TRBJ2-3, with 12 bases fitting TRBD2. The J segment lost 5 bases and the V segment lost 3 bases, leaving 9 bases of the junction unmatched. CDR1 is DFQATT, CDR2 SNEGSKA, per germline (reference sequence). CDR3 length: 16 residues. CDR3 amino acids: CSARGLAGGLQDTQYF. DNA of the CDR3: TGCAGTGCTAGGGGCCTAGCGGGGGGGCTTCAAGATACGCAGTATTTT.

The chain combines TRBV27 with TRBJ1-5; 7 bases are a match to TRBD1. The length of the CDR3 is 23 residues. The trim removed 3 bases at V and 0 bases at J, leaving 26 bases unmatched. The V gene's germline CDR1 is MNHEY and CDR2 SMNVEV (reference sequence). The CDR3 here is CASSFPRAGNRGLKDVSNQPQHF. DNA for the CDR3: TGTGCCAGCAGTTTCCCTAGGGCGGGGAACAGGGGCCTTAAAGACGTTAGCAATCAGCCCCAGCATTTT.

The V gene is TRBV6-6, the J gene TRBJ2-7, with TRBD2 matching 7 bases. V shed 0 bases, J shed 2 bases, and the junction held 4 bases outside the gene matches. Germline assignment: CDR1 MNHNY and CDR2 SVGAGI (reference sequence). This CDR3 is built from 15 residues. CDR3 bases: TGTGCCAGCAGTTACTCGGCAGCGGGGACCTACGAGCAGTACTTC. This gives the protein CASSYSAAGTYEQYF.

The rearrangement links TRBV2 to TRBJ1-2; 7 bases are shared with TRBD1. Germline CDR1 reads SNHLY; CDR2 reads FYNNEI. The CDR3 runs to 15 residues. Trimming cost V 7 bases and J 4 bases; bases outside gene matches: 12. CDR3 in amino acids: CASTKGIGGIYGYTF. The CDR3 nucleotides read TGTGCCAGCACCAAAGGGATAGGGGGCATCTATGGCTACACCTTC.

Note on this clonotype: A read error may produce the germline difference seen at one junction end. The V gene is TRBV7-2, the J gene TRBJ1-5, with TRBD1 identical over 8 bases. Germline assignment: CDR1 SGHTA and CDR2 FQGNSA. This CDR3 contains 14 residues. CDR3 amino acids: CASSSQGVGQPQRF. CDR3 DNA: TGTGCCAGCAGCTCACAGGGGGTGGGTCAGCCCCAGCGTTTT.

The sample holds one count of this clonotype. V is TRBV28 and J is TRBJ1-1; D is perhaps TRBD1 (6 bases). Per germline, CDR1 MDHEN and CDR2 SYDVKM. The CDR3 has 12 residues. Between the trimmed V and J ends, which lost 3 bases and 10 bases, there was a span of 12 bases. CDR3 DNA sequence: TGTGCCAGCAGTTTTCCCAGGGGACGAGCTTTCTTT. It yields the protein CASSFPRGRAFF.

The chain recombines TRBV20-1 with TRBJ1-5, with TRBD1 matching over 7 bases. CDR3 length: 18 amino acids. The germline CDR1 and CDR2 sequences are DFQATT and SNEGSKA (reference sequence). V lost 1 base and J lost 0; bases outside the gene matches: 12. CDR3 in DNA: TGCAGTGCTAGAGGAACAGGGGATCGGGGTGGTAGCAATCAGCCCCAGCATTTT. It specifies CSARGTGDRGGSNQPQHF.

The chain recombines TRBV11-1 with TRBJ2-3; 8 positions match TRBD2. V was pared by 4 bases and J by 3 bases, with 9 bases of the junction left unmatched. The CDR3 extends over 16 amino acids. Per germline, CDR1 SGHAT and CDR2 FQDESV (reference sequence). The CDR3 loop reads CASSSRTGGGTDTQYF. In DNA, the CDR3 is TGTGCCAGCAGCTCTCGAACCGGCGGGGGGACAGATACGCAGTATTTT.

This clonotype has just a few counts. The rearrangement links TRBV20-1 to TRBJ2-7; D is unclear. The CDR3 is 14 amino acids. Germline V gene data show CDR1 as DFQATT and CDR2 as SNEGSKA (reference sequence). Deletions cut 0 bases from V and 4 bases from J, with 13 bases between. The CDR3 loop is CSARDPRTPYEQYF. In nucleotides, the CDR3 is TGCAGTGCTAGAGATCCCAGGACCCCTTACGAGCAGTACTTC.

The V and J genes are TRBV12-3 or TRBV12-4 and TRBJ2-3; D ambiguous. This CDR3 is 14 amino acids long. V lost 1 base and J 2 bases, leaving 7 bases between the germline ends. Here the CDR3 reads CASSLVRATDTQYF. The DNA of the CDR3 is TGTGCCAGCAGTTTAGTCAGAGCCACAGATACGCAGTATTTT.